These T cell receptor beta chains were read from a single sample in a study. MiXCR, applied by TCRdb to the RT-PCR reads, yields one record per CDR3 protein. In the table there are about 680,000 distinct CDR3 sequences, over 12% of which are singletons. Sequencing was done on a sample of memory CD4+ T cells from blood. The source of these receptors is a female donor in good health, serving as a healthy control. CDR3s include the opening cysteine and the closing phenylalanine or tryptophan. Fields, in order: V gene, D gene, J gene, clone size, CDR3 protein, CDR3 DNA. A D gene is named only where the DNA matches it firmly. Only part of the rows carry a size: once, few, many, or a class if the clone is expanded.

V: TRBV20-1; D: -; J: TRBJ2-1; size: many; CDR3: CSARGVDSALYNEQFF; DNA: TGCAGTGCTAGGGGCGTAGACAGTGCCCTTTACAATGAGCAGTTCTTC
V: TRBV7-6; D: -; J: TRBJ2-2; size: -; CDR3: CASSLWSEGAGELFF; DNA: TGTGCCAGCAGCTTATGGTCCGAGGGTGCCGGGGAGCTGTTTTTT
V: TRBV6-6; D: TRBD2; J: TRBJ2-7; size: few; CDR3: CATIAGALFEQYF; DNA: TGTGCCACCATAGCGGGAGCTTTGTTCGAGCAGTACTTC
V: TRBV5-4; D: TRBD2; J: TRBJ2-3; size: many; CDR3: CASSRGLAGVTDTQYF; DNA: TGTGCCAGCAGCCGGGGACTAGCGGGGGTCACAGATACGCAGTATTTT
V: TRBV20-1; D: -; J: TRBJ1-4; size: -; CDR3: CSARDQDRVKLFF; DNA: TGCAGTGCTAGAGATCAGGATAGAGTAAAACTGTTTTTT
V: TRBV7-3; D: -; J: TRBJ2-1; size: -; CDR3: CASSRTTGIWNEQFF; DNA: TGTGCCAGCAGCCGAACTACAGGGATTTGGAATGAGCAGTTCTTC
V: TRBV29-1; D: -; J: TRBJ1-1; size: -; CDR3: CSVEDSRKGSEAFF; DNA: TGCAGCGTTGAAGATTCGAGAAAAGGCTCTGAAGCTTTCTTT
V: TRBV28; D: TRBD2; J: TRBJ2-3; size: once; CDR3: CASTPAGGGADTQYF; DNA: TGTGCCAGCACGCCGGCGGGAGGGGGGGCAGATACGCAGTATTTT
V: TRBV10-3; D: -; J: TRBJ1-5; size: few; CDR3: CAISGDRNQPQHF; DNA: TGTGCCATCAGTGGGGATCGCAATCAGCCCCAGCATTTT
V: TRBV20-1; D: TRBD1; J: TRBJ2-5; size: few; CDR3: CSARVAGGETQYF; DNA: TGCAGTGCTAGAGTCGCAGGGGGCGAGACCCAGTACTTC
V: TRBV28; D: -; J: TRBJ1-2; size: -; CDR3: CASSFFKGFYTF; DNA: TGTGCCAGCAGTTTCTTTAAGGGTTTCTACACCTTC
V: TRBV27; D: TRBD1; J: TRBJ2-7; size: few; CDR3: CASSGQGARRREQYF; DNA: TGTGCCAGCAGCGGACAGGGGGCCAGAAGGAGAGAGCAGTACTTC
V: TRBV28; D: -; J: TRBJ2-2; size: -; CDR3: CASTGSTGELFF; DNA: TGTGCCAGCACAGGGAGCACCGGGGAGCTGTTTTTT
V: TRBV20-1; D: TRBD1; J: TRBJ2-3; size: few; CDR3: CSARFAGQGTDTQYF; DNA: TGCAGTGCTAGATTTGCGGGACAGGGGACAGATACGCAGTATTTT
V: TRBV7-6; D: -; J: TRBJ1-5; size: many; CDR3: CASSLVAGGGSNQPQHF; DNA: TGTGCCAGCAGCTTAGTTGCGGGGGGAGGGAGCAATCAGCCCCAGCATTTT
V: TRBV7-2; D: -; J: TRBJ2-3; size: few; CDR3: CASSLNKGGGALVTQYF; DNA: TGTGCCAGCAGCTTAAATAAGGGGGGCGGGGCCCTTGTAACGCAGTATTTT
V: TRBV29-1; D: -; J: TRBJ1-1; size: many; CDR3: CSVARLTSGAFF; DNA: TGCAGCGTGGCGAGACTCACTAGTGGGGCTTTCTTT
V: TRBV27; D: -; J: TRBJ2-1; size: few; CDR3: CASRLGASGIYNEQFF; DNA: TGTGCCAGCCGCTTGGGGGCCAGCGGGATCTACAATGAGCAGTTCTTC
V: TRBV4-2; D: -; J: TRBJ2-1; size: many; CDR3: CASSQEGGVYNEQFF; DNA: TGTGCCAGCAGCCAAGAAGGGGGTGTGTACAATGAGCAGTTCTTC
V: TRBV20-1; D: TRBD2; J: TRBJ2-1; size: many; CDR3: CSVQREGLSNEQFF; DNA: TGCAGTGTTCAGCGGGAGGGCCTTTCCAATGAGCAGTTCTTC
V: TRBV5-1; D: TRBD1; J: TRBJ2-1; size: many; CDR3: CASSLSGQGADEQFF; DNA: TGCGCCAGCAGCTTGTCAGGGCAGGGGGCAGATGAGCAGTTCTTC
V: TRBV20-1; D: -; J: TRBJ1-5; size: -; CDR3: CSARYQSQPQHF; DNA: TGCAGTGCTAGGTACCAGTCACAGCCCCAGCATTTT
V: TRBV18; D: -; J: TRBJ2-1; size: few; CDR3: CASSPISGPNEQFF; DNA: TGTGCCAGCTCACCTATCAGTGGGCCCAATGAGCAGTTCTTC
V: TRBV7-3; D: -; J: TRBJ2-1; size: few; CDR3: CASSTKDGSSYNEQFF; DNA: TGTGCCAGCAGCACTAAGGATGGGAGCTCCTACAATGAGCAGTTCTTC
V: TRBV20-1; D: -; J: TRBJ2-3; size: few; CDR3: CSASAGLGTDTQYF; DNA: TGCAGTGCTAGTGCGGGGTTGGGCACAGATACGCAGTATTTT
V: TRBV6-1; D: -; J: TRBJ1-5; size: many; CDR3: CASRRQLSGQPQHF; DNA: TGTGCCAGCAGACGACAGCTTAGCGGGCAGCCCCAGCATTTT
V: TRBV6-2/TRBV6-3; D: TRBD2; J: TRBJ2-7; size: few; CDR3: CASRQRTSGFSSYEQYF; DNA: TGTGCCAGCAGACAAAGGACTAGCGGTTTTTCCTCCTACGAGCAGTACTTC
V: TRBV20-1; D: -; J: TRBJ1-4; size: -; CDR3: CSARVANEKLFF; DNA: TGCAGTGCTAGAGTCGCTAATGAAAAACTGTTTTTT
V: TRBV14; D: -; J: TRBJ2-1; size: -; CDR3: CASSQVLASRFF; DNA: TGTGCCAGCAGCCAAGTCCTAGCGTCCAGATTCTTC
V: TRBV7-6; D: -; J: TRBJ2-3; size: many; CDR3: CASSPQTAPDTQYF; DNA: TGTGCCAGCAGCCCTCAAACAGCCCCGGATACGCAGTATTTT
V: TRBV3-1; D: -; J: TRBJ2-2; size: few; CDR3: CASSGLTGELFF; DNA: TGTGCCAGTTCCGGACTAACCGGGGAGCTGTTTTTT